This T cell receptor (beta chain) was found in a study of beta chain features in type 1 diabetes. Overall study results and limits: There was a moderate but significant shortening of TCRB CDR3s in all four CD4+ subsets of Type 1 diabetes patients. For patients and controls alike, PCR might favor shorter templates to the same degree. VDJ junctions in type 1 diabetes patients carried more deletions and fewer insertions. Reads derived from cDNA could over-represent cells showing high TCR expression.

This clone showed up just a few times. Its antigen is currently unknown. Per the germline V gene, CDR1 is PRHDT and CDR2 is FYEKMQ (reference sequence). CDR3 length: 14 residues. V shed 4 bases, J shed 0 bases, and the junction held 2 bases outside the gene matches. Reverse transcribing all isolated RNA meant expressed TCRB transcripts were sequenced. Libraries were prepared by immunoSEQ multiplex PCR; TCRdb keeps only in-frame clonotypes and omits some of them. The profile shows more than 150,000 clones, 8.5% to 10% of them singletons. Sampling consisted of one heparinised blood draw per donor, averaging around 120 mL.

The sequence derives from a woman aged 25 to 45 with type 1 diabetes. The specimen was central memory CD4+ T cells from blood. This chain links TRBV13 with TRBJ2-5; 7 bases are shared with TRBD1. The CDR3 region is CASSSDRYQETQYF. The CDR3 bases are TGTGCCAGCAGCTCGGACAGGTACCAAGAGACCCAGTACTTC.